Listed below are T cell receptor beta chains from one sample, sequenced in a study of control samples from healthy donors and cancer patients. The method was immunoSEQ multiplex PCR; TCRdb's version includes in-frame clones alone and lacks a portion of them. The repertoire has over 100,000 clones, about nine tenths of them found once; the top ten carry roughly 2.1%. Specimen: blood. Source of these receptors: a woman between 50 and 59 years old in good health. Both conserved end residues are part of each CDR3. The D gene is left open where the match is weak. Clone size is not always given. Where it is, it says once, few, many or a class for expanded clones.

size: NA
V: TRBV28
J: TRBJ1-2
D: NA
DNA: TGTGCCAGCAGTCCCCCCAGGAGGTACGCCTATGGCTACACCTTC
CDR3: CASSPPRRYAYGYTF

size: NA
V: TRBV4-2
J: TRBJ2-2
D: NA
DNA: TGTGCCAGCAGCCCGTCTAGCCTCCAGAACACCGGGGAGCTGTTTTTT
CDR3: CASSPSSLQNTGELFF

size: NA
V: TRBV5-1
J: TRBJ1-1
D: TRBD1
DNA: TGCGCCAGCAGATCACGTCCGGGACAGGGATACACTGAAGCTTTCTTT
CDR3: CASRSRPGQGYTEAFF

size: NA
V: TRBV28
J: TRBJ2-2
D: TRBD1
DNA: TGTGCCATCCGGGACAGGGGTTCGGCCGGGGAGCTGTTTTTT
CDR3: CAIRDRGSAGELFF

size: NA
V: TRBV6-4
J: TRBJ2-2
D: NA
DNA: TGTGCCAGCAGTGACTCTTTCGGCGGAGAGGGCGGGGAGCTGTTTTTT
CDR3: CASSDSFGGEGGELFF

size: NA
V: TRBV5-1
J: TRBJ1-2
D: TRBD1
DNA: TGCGCCAGCAGCTTTTCCGGGACAGGCTATGGCTACACCTTC
CDR3: CASSFSGTGYGYTF

size: NA
V: TRBV5-6
J: TRBJ2-7
D: NA
DNA: TGTGCCAGCAGCTACCAGGGTCGTAGGAGCTCCTACGAGCAGTACTTC
CDR3: CASSYQGRRSSYEQYF

size: NA
V: TRBV12-3/TRBV12-4
J: TRBJ1-1
D: NA
DNA: TGTGCCAGCAGTTTGGGGGGAGGGACTGAAGCTTTCTTT
CDR3: CASSLGGGTEAFF

size: NA
V: TRBV5-6
J: TRBJ1-1
D: NA
DNA: TGTGCCAGCAGCTTTGGTTTCGGGAACACTGAAGCTTTCTTT
CDR3: CASSFGFGNTEAFF

size: once
V: TRBV7-2
J: TRBJ2-7
D: NA
DNA: TGTGCCAGCAGCAGGAGCAGGGGACCCTACGAGCAGTACTTC
CDR3: CASSRSRGPYEQYF

size: NA
V: TRBV12-3/TRBV12-4
J: TRBJ1-2
D: NA
DNA: TGTGCCAGCAGTCCAAGGGTGGTGTATGGCTACACCTTC
CDR3: CASSPRVVYGYTF

size: few
V: TRBV7-7
J: TRBJ2-2
D: NA
DNA: TGTGCTAGCAGCTTAGCCCCCTCCGGGGAGCTGTTTTTT
CDR3: CASSLAPSGELFF

size: NA
V: TRBV7-2
J: TRBJ2-7
D: NA
DNA: TGTGCCAGCAGCCCCGATCGACAGTCCTACGAGCAGTACTTC
CDR3: CASSPDRQSYEQYF

size: NA
V: TRBV20-1
J: TRBJ2-3
D: NA
DNA: TGCAGTGCTAGAGCAAATAGGACTGAGTATTTT
CDR3: CSARANRTEYF

size: NA
V: TRBV3-1/TRBV3-2
J: TRBJ2-7
D: TRBD2
DNA: TGTGCCAGCAGCCAAGTGGATGGGGGACTAGCGGGGTCCGGCTCCTACGAGCAGTACTTC
CDR3: CASSQVDGGLAGSGSYEQYF

size: NA
V: TRBV14
J: TRBJ2-1
D: TRBD2
DNA: TGTGCCAGCAGCCAACTAGCGGGACCGACGGGGAATGAGCAGTTCTTC
CDR3: CASSQLAGPTGNEQFF

size: NA
V: TRBV6-5
J: TRBJ1-6
D: TRBD1
DNA: TGTGCCAGCAAAGGGACAGGGTTAAATTCACCCCTCCACTTT
CDR3: CASKGTGLNSPLHF